The 27 T cell receptor beta chains reported below all come from one sample, sequenced in a study of blood T cell repertoires in COVID-19. Assay: immunoSEQ multiplex PCR; the TCRdb copy retains only in-frame clones and omits some. This sample has tens of thousands of clones, with approximately 87% found just once. The sample consisted of peripheral blood. These TCRs come from a human donor in a cohort sampled during active COVID-19.

This chain uses TRBV4-1 with TRBJ2-1, with a weak D call TRBD2 (6 bases). Germline V lookup: CDR1 MGHRA, CDR2 YSYEKL. V shed 0 bases and J shed 9 bases, with 12 bases lying between them. This CDR3 contains 14 residues. As DNA, the CDR3 is TGCGCCAGCAGCCAAGATAACGGAGGGGTTGAGCAGTTCTTC. Amino acids: CASSQDNGGVEQFF.

The V gene is TRBV18, the J gene TRBJ1-4, with 7 bases lining up with TRBD1. The CDR3 has 16 residues. Trimming at V came to 1 base and at J to 8 bases, leaving 10 bases not matched to a gene. Germline assignment: CDR1 KGHSH and CDR2 LQKENI. CDR3 in amino acids: CASSPLNRDRGEKLFF. CDR3 bases: TGTGCCAGCTCACCACTCAACCGGGACAGAGGCGAAAAACTGTTTTTT.

V usage is TRBV12-3 or TRBV12-4 and J usage is TRBJ1-4, with no clear D. The CDR3 has 13 amino acids. V was cut by 3 bases and J by 5 bases, with 7 bases left in between. The CDR3 is CASSFRENEKLFF. The CDR3 nucleotides read TGTGCCAGCAGTTTTAGGGAGAATGAAAAACTGTTTTTT.

The chain employs TRBV2 and TRBJ2-2; D ambiguous. The V gene's germline CDR1 is SNHLY and CDR2 FYNNEI. The length of the CDR3 is 14 residues. V lost 5 bases, J lost 5 bases, and 12 bases lay in between. CDR3 bases: TGTGCCAGCAGTCCGGAGTTTAATACCGGGGAGCTGTTTTTT. It translates to CASSPEFNTGELFF.

The chain joins TRBV6-6 to TRBJ1-5; D remains unclear. Trimming pared 2 bases from V and 5 bases from J, leaving 4 bases between. Germline CDR1 MNHNY, CDR2 SVGAGI (reference sequence). The CDR3 extends over 12 amino acids. CDR3 region: CASSYSYQPQHF. In nucleotides, the CDR3 is TGTGCCAGCAGTTACAGCTATCAGCCCCAGCATTTT.

The gene calls are TRBV5-1 and TRBJ2-3; 10 bases match TRBD2. The CDR3 extends over 14 amino acids. From germline, CDR1 is SGHRS and CDR2 YFSETQ. Losses at the gene ends were 5 bases for V and 5 bases for J; bases not matched to a gene: 5. The DNA for the CDR3 is TGCGCCAGCAGAGCGGGAGGGCCGGGAGATACGCAGTATTTT. Protein product: CASRAGGPGDTQYF.

The gene calls are TRBV5-4 and TRBJ1-1; the match to TRBD1 covers 8 bases. CDR1 is SGHNT and CDR2 is YYREEE in the germline V gene (reference sequence). The CDR3 consists of 15 residues. Trimming cost V 4 bases and J 1 base; bases outside gene matches: 6. The CDR3 reads CASSTWGQANTEAFF. Written as DNA, the CDR3 is TGTGCCAGCAGCACCTGGGGACAGGCGAACACTGAAGCTTTCTTT.

The chain uses TRBV9 and TRBJ2-3, with D maybe TRBD1 (6 bases). The V and J ends lost 0 bases and 2 bases respectively, with 13 bases between them. CDR3 size: 16 residues. The germline gives CDR1 SGDLS, CDR2 YYNGEE. CDR3 protein: CASSVGTGRATDTQYF. CDR3 coding DNA: TGTGCCAGCAGCGTAGGAACAGGGAGAGCCACAGATACGCAGTATTTT.

The J gene is TRBJ2-1, the V gene TRBV23-1; the D is unclear. TRBV23-1 is assigned to the ORF class and has an uncertain function. V lost 3 bases to trimming and J lost 10 bases, with 4 bases between them. CDR3 length: 10 residues. The CDR3 spells CASSQAEQFF. The CDR3 nucleotides are TGCGCCAGCAGTCAGGCCGAGCAGTTCTTC.

The chain links TRBV11-3 to TRBJ2-1; the match to TRBD2 covers 7 bases. From germline, CDR1 is SGHNT and CDR2 YENEEA. This CDR3 is 16 amino acids long. V dropped 3 bases and J dropped 5; count of bases not matched to a gene: 10. The CDR3 DNA reads as TGTGCCAGCAGCTTTTACGCGGGAGCCACTAACAATGAGCAGTTCTTC. This sequence encodes CASSFYAGATNNEQFF.

This chain links TRBV5-5 with TRBJ2-3; TRBD1 agrees at 8 bases. The CDR3 length is 14 residues. Germline V lookup: CDR1 SGHKS, CDR2 YYEKEE (reference sequence). V lost 2 bases, J lost 4 bases, and 3 bases stayed unmatched. The CDR3 sequence: CASSFGQGADTQYF. The CDR3, as DNA: TGTGCCAGCAGCTTTGGACAGGGAGCAGATACGCAGTATTTT.

This clone was observed once. The chain has TRBV2 and TRBJ1-6; 7 bases agree with TRBD1. Losses at the gene ends were 6 bases for V and 0 bases for J; bases not matched to a gene: 11. The germline V gene encodes CDR1 SNHLY and CDR2 FYNNEI. This CDR3 has 18 amino acids. This CDR3 is CASSLSGQYSSYNSPLHF. DNA for the CDR3: TGTGCCAGCAGCCTCTCGGGACAGTATAGCTCCTATAATTCACCCCTCCACTTT.

This clone has a handful of counts. The gene calls are TRBV2 and TRBJ1-2, with D perhaps TRBD1 (5 bases). The CDR3 spans 14 residues. V was cut by 6 bases and J by 1 base, with 12 bases left in between. The germline CDR1 and CDR2 sequences are SNHLY and FYNNEI. The CDR3 region is CASRHPDNNYGYTF. CDR3 nucleotides: TGTGCCAGCAGGCATCCGGACAATAACTATGGCTACACCTTC.

V and J are TRBV9 and TRBJ2-7; D possibly corresponds to TRBD1 (5 bases). The CDR3 is 15 amino acids. V lost 4 bases and J 4 bases, leaving 18 bases between the germline ends. Germline values: CDR1 SGDLS, CDR2 YYNGEE. CDR3 nucleotides: TGTGCCAGCAGCACAGGATCACTTTTCGGGTACGAGCAGTACTTC. Residues: CASSTGSLFGYEQYF.

The CDR3 DNA reads TGTGCCAGCTCACCAGCGACAGGGTCCCTTACTGAAAAACTGTTTTTT. It yields the protein CASSPATGSLTEKLFF. The gene calls are TRBV18 and TRBJ1-4; TRBD1 matches at 7 bases. V lost 2 bases and J lost 7; bases outside the gene matches: 10. This CDR3 contains 16 residues. The V gene's germline CDR1 is KGHSH and CDR2 LQKENI.

The rearrangement links TRBV19 to TRBJ1-1; 7 bases are a match to TRBD1. This CDR3 region has 13 residues. Trimming removed 9 bases from V and 2 bases from J; junction bases left unmatched: 6. Germline CDR1 LNHDA, CDR2 SQIVND (reference sequence). The CDR3 reads CASSQGPNTEAFF. The DNA of the CDR3 is TGTGCCAGCTCACAGGGGCCCAACACTGAAGCTTTCTTT.

This clone came up a few times. The chain has TRBV7-2 and TRBJ2-3; D perhaps matches TRBD1 (5 bases). Germline V CDR1 and CDR2: SGHTA, FQGNSA. The CDR3 loop spans 15 amino acids. Trimming stripped 3 bases from V and 3 bases from J, with 13 bases between. CDR3: CASSFRARDTDTQYF. The CDR3, as DNA: TGTGCCAGCAGCTTCCGGGCCAGGGATACAGATACGCAGTATTTT.

The V call is TRBV4-1, the J call TRBJ2-1; unclear D gene. Germline V lookup: CDR1 MGHRA, CDR2 YSYEKL. The CDR3 is made up of 13 amino acids. Trimming cost V 4 bases and J 2 bases, with 6 bases left between them. The CDR3 loop reads CASSLPAYNEQFF. The DNA for the CDR3 is TGCGCCAGCAGCCTCCCAGCCTACAATGAGCAGTTCTTC.

The CDR3 reads CASSIGSTNYGYTF. CDR3 DNA sequence: TGTGCCAGTAGTATAGGGAGTACTAACTATGGCTACACCTTC. The chain has TRBV19 and TRBJ1-2, with D unclear. The V gene's germline CDR1 is LNHDA and CDR2 SQIVND (reference sequence). V lost 1 base, J lost 0 bases, and 6 bases lay in between. CDR3 length: 14 amino acids.

The chain carries TRBV3-1 (or the pseudogene TRBV3-2) and TRBJ2-5; no definite D call. The CDR3 sequence is 15 residues long. Deletions cut 1 base from V and 5 bases from J, with 14 bases between. The germline V gene encodes CDR1 LGHDT and CDR2 YNNKEL (reference sequence). CDR3 DNA sequence: TGTGCCAGCAGCCAAGCCCCTAGAGGCCGGGAGACCCAGTACTTC. It encodes CASSQAPRGRETQYF.

In its sample, this clone was seen a few times. The gene calls are TRBV10-1 and TRBJ1-3; D gene unclear. The germline V and J ends were trimmed by 1 base and 4 bases, with 8 bases remaining between them. This CDR3 region has 14 residues. From germline, CDR1 is WNHNN and CDR2 SYGVQD (reference sequence). CDR3 region: CASSEWWRGNTIYF. The CDR3 coding sequence is TGCGCCAGCAGTGAGTGGTGGAGGGGAAACACCATATATTTT.

In DNA, the CDR3 is TGTGCCAGCAGTTTGACAGGTGGCACTGAAGCTTTCTTT. Translated: CASSLTGGTEAFF. V usage is TRBV27 and J usage is TRBJ1-1; perhaps TRBD1 as D (6 bases). V lost 3 bases to trimming and J lost 4 bases, with 9 bases between them. Germline loops: CDR1 MNHEY, CDR2 SMNVEV (reference sequence). This CDR3 region has 13 residues.

V is TRBV6-2 or TRBV6-3 and J is TRBJ2-7, with D perhaps TRBD1 (5 bases). Deletions cut 4 bases from V and 2 bases from J, with 15 bases between. From germline, CDR1 is MNHEY and CDR2 SVGEGT. The CDR3 extends over 15 amino acids. CDR3 bases: TGTGCCAGCAGTTTTTCAGGGATTCCTACCTACGAGCAGTACTTC. Its translation: CASSFSGIPTYEQYF.

V usage is TRBV7-2 and J usage is TRBJ2-1; 10 bases align to TRBD1. Germline V gene data show CDR1 as SGHTA and CDR2 as FQGNSA. Trimming removed 8 bases from V and 9 bases from J; junction bases left unmatched: 10. This CDR3 spans 14 amino acids. DNA for the CDR3: TGTGCCAGCGCCCGGGACAGGGGCGTACCTGAGCAGTTCTTC. Encoded protein: CASARDRGVPEQFF.

The rearrangement uses TRBV19 and TRBJ2-5; TRBD1 might be the D (6 bases). The germline V gene encodes CDR1 LNHDA and CDR2 SQIVND (reference sequence). V lost 1 base and J 3 bases, leaving 21 bases between the germline ends. The length of the CDR3 is 18 residues. CDR3 DNA sequence: TGTGCCAGTAGTATAGGGTTAGGACAGACAATTTCTAAAGAGACCCAGTACTTC. Translation gives CASSIGLGQTISKETQYF.

This rearrangement joins TRBV25-1 to TRBJ2-1; D remains ambiguous. Germline CDR1 and CDR2: MGHDK and SYGVNS. The germline V and J ends were trimmed by 7 bases and 10 bases, with 14 bases remaining between them. The CDR3 consists of 12 residues. In nucleotides, the CDR3 is TGTGCCAGCAAAGCCGCCTCTCTAGAGCAGTTCTTC. Protein: CASKAASLEQFF. Supplemented by reference TRBV25-1 and TRBJ2-1, the full variable domain reads EADIYQTPRYLVIGTGKKITLECSQTMGHDKMYWYQQDPGMELHLIHYSYGVNSTEKGDLSSESTVSRIRTEHFPLTLESARPSHTSQYLCASKAASLEQFFGPGTRLTVL.

The chain has TRBV5-5 and TRBJ2-7, with 8 bases fitting TRBD1. Unmatched junction bases numbered 6, after V lost 7 bases and J lost 3 bases. The CDR3 totals 13 residues. Per germline, CDR1 SGHKS and CDR2 YYEKEE (reference sequence). As DNA, the CDR3 is TGTGCCAGCGGAATTACAGGGGGCTACGAGCAGTACTTC. Residues: CASGITGGYEQYF. The full variable domain, in which reference TRBV5-5 and TRBJ2-7 provide the parts outside the CDR3, is DAGVTQSPTHLIKTRGQQVTLRCSPISGHKSVSWYQQVLGQGPQFIFQYYEKEERGRGNFPDRFSARQFPNYSSELNVNALLLGDSALYLCASGITGGYEQYFGPGTRLTVT.